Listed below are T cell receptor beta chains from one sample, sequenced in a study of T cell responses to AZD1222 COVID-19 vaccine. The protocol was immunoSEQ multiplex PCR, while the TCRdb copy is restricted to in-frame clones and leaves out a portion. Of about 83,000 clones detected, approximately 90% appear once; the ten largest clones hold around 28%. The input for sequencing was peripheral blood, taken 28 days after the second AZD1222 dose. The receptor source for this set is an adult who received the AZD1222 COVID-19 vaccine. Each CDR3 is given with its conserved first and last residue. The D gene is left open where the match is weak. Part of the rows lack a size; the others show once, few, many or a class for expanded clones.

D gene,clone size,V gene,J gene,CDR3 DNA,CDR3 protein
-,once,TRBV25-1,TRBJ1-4,TGTGCCAGCAGTCGGACAGCAACTAATGAAAAACTGTTTTTT,CASSRTATNEKLFF
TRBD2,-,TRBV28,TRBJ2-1,TGTGCCAGCACCCCCATGGGACTAGCGTACAATGAGCAGTTCTTC,CASTPMGLAYNEQFF
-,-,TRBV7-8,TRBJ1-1,TGTGCCAGCAGCCCGCCGGGCGGGGGCACTGAAGCTTTCTTT,CASSPPGGGTEAFF
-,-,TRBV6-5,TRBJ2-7,TGTGCCAGCAGGGGAAGGCCGCACGAGCAGTACTTC,CASRGRPHEQYF
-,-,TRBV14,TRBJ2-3,TGTGCCAGCAGCCAGGGGGCAAGCACAGATACGCAGTATTTT,CASSQGASTDTQYF
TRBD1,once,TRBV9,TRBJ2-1,TGTGCCAGCAGTAAGGGACAGGGGAACAATGAGCAGTTCTTC,CASSKGQGNNEQFF
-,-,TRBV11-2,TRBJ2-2,TGTGCCAGCAGCTTAAACAGGGTGAACACCGGGGAGCTGTTTTTT,CASSLNRVNTGELFF
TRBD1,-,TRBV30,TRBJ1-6,TGTGCCTGGAGATCTTCCGGGACAGGGGTTGTTTCACCCCTCCACTTT,CAWRSSGTGVVSPLHF
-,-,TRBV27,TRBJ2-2,TGTGCCAGCAGTTCGGCGGTTAACACCGGGGAGCTGTTTTTT,CASSSAVNTGELFF
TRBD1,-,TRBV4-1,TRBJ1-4,TGCGCCAGCAGCCCGGTCCCGGGACAGGGGCTGAACGAAAAACTGTTTTTT,CASSPVPGQGLNEKLFF
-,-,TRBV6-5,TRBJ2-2,TGTGCCAGCAGGTCCTTCGGGGAGCTGTTTTTT,CASRSFGELFF
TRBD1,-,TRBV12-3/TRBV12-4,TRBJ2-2,TGTGCCAGCAGTTCGGGGACAGCCCGGGAGCTGTTTTTT,CASSSGTARELFF
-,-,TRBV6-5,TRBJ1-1,TGTGCCAGCAGTTACCGGGATAACACTGAAGCTTTCTTT,CASSYRDNTEAFF
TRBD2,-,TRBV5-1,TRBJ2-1,TGCGCCAGCAGCTTCGGACTAGCGGTCTACAATGAGCAGTTCTTC,CASSFGLAVYNEQFF
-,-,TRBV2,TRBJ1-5,TGTGCCAGCAGTGAATATTTGGGTACAGGATTCTATAGCAATCAGCCCCAGCATTTT,CASSEYLGTGFYSNQPQHF
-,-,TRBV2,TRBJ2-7,TGTGCCAGCAGAACGGACAGTTACGAGCAGTACTTC,CASRTDSYEQYF
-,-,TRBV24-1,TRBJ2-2,TGTGCCACCAGTGATGCGACAGAGTGGGACACCGGGGAGCTGTTTTTT,CATSDATEWDTGELFF
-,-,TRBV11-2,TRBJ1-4,TGTGCCAGCAGCTTAGCGGGAGCGGGGACAAATGAAAAACTGTTTTTT,CASSLAGAGTNEKLFF
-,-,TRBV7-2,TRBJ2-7,TGTGCCAGCAGCTTAGGGCAGGGGAACGAGCAGTACTTC,CASSLGQGNEQYF
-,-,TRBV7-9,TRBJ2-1,TGTGCCAGCAGCATCCTAGCGAAGAATGAGCAGTTCTTC,CASSILAKNEQFF
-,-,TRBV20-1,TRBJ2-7,TGCAGTGCTAGTCGGGTGACCTACGAGCAGTACTTC,CSASRVTYEQYF
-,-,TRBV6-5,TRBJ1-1,TGTGCCAGCATTTCCCCGCTGAACACTGAAGCTTTCTTT,CASISPLNTEAFF
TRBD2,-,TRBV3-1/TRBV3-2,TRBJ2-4,TGTGCCAGCAGCCCCGGACTAGCGGGGTTAGCCAAAAACATTCAGTACTTC,CASSPGLAGLAKNIQYF
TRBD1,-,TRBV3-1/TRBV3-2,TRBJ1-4,TGTGCCAGCAGCCCGCGACAGGGCGGAGAACTGTTTTTT,CASSPRQGGELFF
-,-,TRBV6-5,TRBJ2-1,TGTGCCAGCAGGGGGTGGGGGAGCTCCTACAATGAGCAGTTCTTC,CASRGWGSSYNEQFF
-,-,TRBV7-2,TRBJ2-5,TGTGCCAGCAGCTTAGCGCAAGCGTATCGAGAGACCCAGTACTTC,CASSLAQAYRETQYF
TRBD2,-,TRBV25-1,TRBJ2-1,TGTGCCAGCAGTGACGTTAGCGGGTCTTACAATGAGCAGTTCTTC,CASSDVSGSYNEQFF
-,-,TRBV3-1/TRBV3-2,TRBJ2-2,TGTGCCAGCAGCTTTGACACCGGGGAGCTGTTTTTT,CASSFDTGELFF
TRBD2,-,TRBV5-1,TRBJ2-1,TGCGCCAGCAGCTCGCGGGGCCCCGCGGGAGTGAATGAGCAGTTCTTC,CASSSRGPAGVNEQFF
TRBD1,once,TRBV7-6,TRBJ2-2,TGTGCCAGCAGCCGGGACAGGGGCTACACCGGGGAGCTGTTTTTT,CASSRDRGYTGELFF
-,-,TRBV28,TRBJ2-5,TGTGCCAGCAGTCCCAGCAAAGAGACCCAGTACTTC,CASSPSKETQYF
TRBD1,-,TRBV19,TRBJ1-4,TGTGCCAGTAGTTTCCTGACAGGGGGAATTGAAAAACTGTTTTTT,CASSFLTGGIEKLFF
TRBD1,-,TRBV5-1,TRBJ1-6,TGCGCCAGCAGCTTTCCCCTGACAGGGGGAAATTCACCCCTCCACTTT,CASSFPLTGGNSPLHF
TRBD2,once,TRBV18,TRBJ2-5,TGTGCCAGCTCACCGCTAGCGGGAGGGCCAGGAGAGACCCAGTACTTC,CASSPLAGGPGETQYF
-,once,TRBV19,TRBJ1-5,TGTGCCAGATCCACAGGTACGTGGCAGCCCCAGCATTTT,CARSTGTWQPQHF
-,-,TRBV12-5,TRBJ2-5,TGTGCTAGTGCCCGGACTAACCAAGAGACCCAGTACTTC,CASARTNQETQYF
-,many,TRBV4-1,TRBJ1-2,TGCGCCAGCAGCCAAGCCGGTGCTAGTGAGTATGGCTACACCTTC,CASSQAGASEYGYTF
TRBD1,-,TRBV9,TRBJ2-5,TGTGCCAGCAGCGTAGGTGGGACAGGGAGGGAGACCCAGTACTTC,CASSVGGTGRETQYF
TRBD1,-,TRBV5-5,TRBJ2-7,TGTGCCAGCAGCTTGGGGGGACAGGGGGCAAGGTACGAGCAGTACTTC,CASSLGGQGARYEQYF
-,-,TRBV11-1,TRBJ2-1,TGTGCCAGCAGCTTTGGGACCGATGAGCAGTTCTTC,CASSFGTDEQFF
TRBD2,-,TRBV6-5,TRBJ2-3,TGTGCCAGCAGTCCGGGGGGGGCGGATACGCAGTATTTT,CASSPGGADTQYF
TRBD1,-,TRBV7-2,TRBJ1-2,TGTGCCAGCAGCTTAGGGGACAGGCGAGCAAACTATGGCTACACCTTC,CASSLGDRRANYGYTF
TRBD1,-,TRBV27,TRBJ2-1,TGTGCCAGCAGTTGGAGGACAGGGTGGAACAATGAGCAGTTCTTC,CASSWRTGWNNEQFF
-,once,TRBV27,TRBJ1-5,TGTGCCAGCGGGCGCAATCAGCCCCAGCATTTT,CASGRNQPQHF
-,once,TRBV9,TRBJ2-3,TGTGCCAGCAGCGAGACGATAGGGACAGATACGCAGTATTTT,CASSETIGTDTQYF
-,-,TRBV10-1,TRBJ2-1,TGCGCCAGCAGTGAGGACAGAAATGTGGAGAATGAGCAGTTCTTC,CASSEDRNVENEQFF
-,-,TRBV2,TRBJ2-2,TGTGCCAGCAGTGACAGGGGAGGCGCCGGGGAGCTGTTTTTT,CASSDRGGAGELFF
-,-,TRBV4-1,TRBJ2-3,TGCGCCAGCAGCCAAGGGGGGGCAGGAGATACGCAGTATTTT,CASSQGGAGDTQYF
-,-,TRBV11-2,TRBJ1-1,TGTGCCAGCAGCTTCGGAGGGGGCACTGAAGCTTTCTTT,CASSFGGGTEAFF
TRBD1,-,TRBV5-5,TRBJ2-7,TGTGCCAGCAGCATGCCCGGGACAGGGGCAGGGGCAGCCTTC,CASSMPGTGAGAAF
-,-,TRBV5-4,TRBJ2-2,TGTGCCAGCAAGGGCGGGAACACCGGGGAGCTGTTTTTT,CASKGGNTGELFF
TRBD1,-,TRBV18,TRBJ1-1,TGTGCCAGCTCACCCCCCCGGACAGGGGAGACTGAAGCTTTCTTT,CASSPPRTGETEAFF
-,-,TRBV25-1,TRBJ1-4,TGTGCCAGCACCGGCTCCGGGATGGGAAATGAAAAACTGTTTTTT,CASTGSGMGNEKLFF
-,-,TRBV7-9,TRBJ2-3,TGTGCCAGCAGCTTTTCTGGCACAGATACGCAGTATTTT,CASSFSGTDTQYF
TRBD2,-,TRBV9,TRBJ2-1,TGTGCCAGCAGCTACCGACTAGCGGGAGGGCCTCGGGAGCAGTTCTTC,CASSYRLAGGPREQFF
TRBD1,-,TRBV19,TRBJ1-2,TGTGCCAGTGGACAGGGTCACTATGGCTACACCTTC,CASGQGHYGYTF
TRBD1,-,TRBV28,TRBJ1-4,TGTGCCAGCAGTCTCAGGGGGGCCGTGGGTGAAAAACTGTTTTTT,CASSLRGAVGEKLFF
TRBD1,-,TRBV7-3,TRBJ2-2,TGTGCCAGCAGCTTAACCCAGGGGGCCGGGGAGCTGTTTTTT,CASSLTQGAGELFF
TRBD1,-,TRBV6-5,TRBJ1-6,TGTGCCAGCAGTTCGGACAGGTGGAACTCACCCCTCCACTTT,CASSSDRWNSPLHF